This T cell receptor beta chain was sequenced for a study of T-cell reconstitution after alpha-beta-depleted transplantation in children. This CDR3 spans 16 amino acids. With 5 bases removed from V and 0 bases from J, the gap between germline ends came to 11 bases. The TCRbeta library incorporated unique molecular identifiers. TCRdb analysed the PCR reads with MiXCR anew, one entry per CDR3 protein. Of 300,000 or so distinct CDR3 sequences listed, nearly 10% are singletons. This receptor was obtained from a human donor who donated a stem cell graft to a child with SCID. The sample consisted of PBMCs from the stem cell graft donor, taken from the stem cell graft. V is TRBV12-3 or TRBV12-4 and J is TRBJ2-6; D is possibly TRBD2 (5 bases). CDR3 protein: CASSLQRVSGANVLTF. The CDR3 DNA reads TGTGCCAGCAGTCTCCAGAGGGTCTCTGGGGCCAACGTCCTGACTTTC.